A selection of T cell receptor beta chains follows, all from one sample in a study of post-analysis software for immune sequencing data. TCRdb analysed the PCR reads with MiXCR anew, one entry per CDR3 protein. The table has hundreds of thousands of distinct CDR3 sequences, 44% seen once. Input material: blood. Receptors originate from a girl under 18 with multiple sclerosis. Each CDR3 is given with its conserved first and last residue. The D gene is left open where the match is weak. A row's size may be missing; if present it is once, few, many or a size class.

d_call: .
v_call: TRBV10-3
clone_size: .
j_call: TRBJ2-2
cdr3_aa: CAISLGTTNTGELFF
cdr3_nt: TGTGCCATCAGTCTAGGGACAACGAACACCGGGGAGCTGTTTTTT

d_call: TRBD1
v_call: TRBV5-1
clone_size: .
j_call: TRBJ2-7
cdr3_aa: CASSVQGAGYEQYF
cdr3_nt: TGCGCCAGCAGCGTTCAGGGGGCCGGCTACGAGCAGTACTTC

d_call: .
v_call: TRBV4-1
clone_size: .
j_call: TRBJ2-1
cdr3_aa: CASSQGPSSSYNEQFF
cdr3_nt: TGCGCCAGCAGCCAAGGACCCTCGAGCTCCTACAATGAGCAGTTCTTC

d_call: TRBD1
v_call: TRBV3-1
clone_size: .
j_call: TRBJ1-2
cdr3_aa: CASSQPGQGDYGYTF
cdr3_nt: TGTGCCAGCAGCCAACCGGGACAGGGGGACTATGGCTACACCTTC

d_call: .
v_call: TRBV10-3
clone_size: .
j_call: TRBJ2-5
cdr3_aa: CAISESTGQETQYF
cdr3_nt: TGTGCCATCAGTGAGTCGACAGGCCAAGAGACCCAGTACTTC

d_call: TRBD2
v_call: TRBV5-1
clone_size: .
j_call: TRBJ2-3
cdr3_aa: CASYQFGGISDTQYF
cdr3_nt: TGCGCCAGCTACCAGTTCGGGGGGATATCAGATACGCAGTATTTT

d_call: TRBD2
v_call: TRBV6-1
clone_size: .
j_call: TRBJ2-1
cdr3_aa: CASSPGLAGGWSYNEQFF
cdr3_nt: TGTGCCAGCAGTCCGGGACTAGCGGGGGGTTGGTCCTACAATGAGCAGTTCTTC

d_call: TRBD1
v_call: TRBV5-1
clone_size: .
j_call: TRBJ1-2
cdr3_aa: CASSSIQGDYGYTF
cdr3_nt: TGCGCCAGCAGCTCCATACAGGGGGACTATGGCTACACCTTC

d_call: .
v_call: TRBV20-1
clone_size: .
j_call: TRBJ2-4
cdr3_aa: CSATGSTGEQYF
cdr3_nt: TGCAGTGCGACGGGCTCCACGGGGGAGCAGTACTTC

d_call: TRBD2
v_call: TRBV7-7
clone_size: many
j_call: TRBJ2-5
cdr3_aa: CATAGVSQETQYF
cdr3_nt: TGTGCCACCGCGGGGGTATCCCAAGAGACCCAGTACTTC

d_call: .
v_call: TRBV6-5
clone_size: .
j_call: TRBJ2-6
cdr3_aa: CASSYQMVPGPGANVLTF
cdr3_nt: TGTGCCAGCAGTTACCAAATGGTCCCAGGACCTGGGGCCAACGTCCTGACTTTC

d_call: TRBD2
v_call: TRBV19
clone_size: few
j_call: TRBJ2-2
cdr3_aa: CASSMTSGNTGELFF
cdr3_nt: TGTGCCAGTAGTATGACTAGCGGTAACACCGGGGAGCTGTTTTTT

d_call: TRBD1
v_call: TRBV12-3/TRBV12-4
clone_size: .
j_call: TRBJ2-5
cdr3_aa: CASSTARTGGLQETQYF
cdr3_nt: TGTGCCAGCAGTACCGCCCGGACAGGGGGTTTACAAGAGACCCAGTACTTC

d_call: TRBD1
v_call: TRBV7-9
clone_size: .
j_call: TRBJ1-2
cdr3_aa: CASSVRTGEGDYGYTF
cdr3_nt: TGTGCCAGCAGCGTACGGACAGGGGAGGGGGACTATGGCTACACCTTC

d_call: .
v_call: TRBV7-9
clone_size: few
j_call: TRBJ2-2
cdr3_aa: CASSLTAPSRTGELFF
cdr3_nt: TGTGCCAGCAGCTTAACGGCACCTAGCCGGACCGGGGAGCTGTTTTTT

d_call: TRBD2
v_call: TRBV20-1
clone_size: .
j_call: TRBJ2-5
cdr3_aa: CSHYPRRTSGGSVQYF
cdr3_nt: TGCAGTCACTATCCCCGGAGGACTAGCGGGGGATCGGTGCAGTACTTC

d_call: .
v_call: TRBV5-3
clone_size: few
j_call: TRBJ2-1
cdr3_aa: CARSLGRGDGYNEQFF
cdr3_nt: TGTGCCAGAAGCTTGGGCAGGGGGGATGGCTACAATGAGCAGTTCTTC

d_call: TRBD1
v_call: TRBV27
clone_size: .
j_call: TRBJ1-1
cdr3_aa: CASSLSQGAEAFF
cdr3_nt: TGTGCCAGCAGTTTATCCCAGGGGGCTGAAGCTTTCTTT

d_call: .
v_call: TRBV11-3
clone_size: once
j_call: TRBJ2-3
cdr3_aa: CASSLLTNAGTQYF
cdr3_nt: TGTGCCAGCAGCCTTCTAACCAACGCAGGTACGCAGTATTTT

d_call: TRBD2
v_call: TRBV6-1
clone_size: .
j_call: TRBJ2-1
cdr3_aa: CASSEARLAGTYNEQFF
cdr3_nt: TGTGCCAGCAGTGAAGCTCGACTAGCGGGCACCTACAATGAGCAGTTCTTC

d_call: .
v_call: TRBV6-5
clone_size: .
j_call: TRBJ1-4
cdr3_aa: CASSYSISPEKLFF
cdr3_nt: TGTGCCAGCAGTTACTCGATAAGTCCTGAAAAACTGTTTTTT

d_call: .
v_call: TRBV11-3
clone_size: .
j_call: TRBJ2-7
cdr3_aa: CASSLEGSSYNEQYF
cdr3_nt: TGTGCCAGCAGCTTAGAGGGTAGCTCCTACAATGAGCAGTACTTC

d_call: TRBD1
v_call: TRBV20-1
clone_size: .
j_call: TRBJ2-5
cdr3_aa: CSASGQVQETQYF
cdr3_nt: TGCAGTGCCTCCGGACAGGTTCAAGAGACCCAGTACTTC

d_call: .
v_call: TRBV10-3
clone_size: .
j_call: TRBJ2-3
cdr3_aa: CAISRDSSTDTQYF
cdr3_nt: TGTGCCATCAGCCGGGACTCTAGCACAGATACGCAGTATTTT

d_call: TRBD2
v_call: TRBV6-6
clone_size: .
j_call: TRBJ2-3
cdr3_aa: CASTNTGGGYTDTQYF
cdr3_nt: TGTGCCAGCACCAACACTGGCGGGGGATACACAGATACGCAGTATTTT

d_call: TRBD1
v_call: TRBV6-6
clone_size: .
j_call: TRBJ2-3
cdr3_aa: CASSSDGTDTDTQYF
cdr3_nt: TGTGCCAGCAGTTCCGACGGGACAGACACAGATACGCAGTATTTT

d_call: .
v_call: TRBV14
clone_size: few
j_call: TRBJ2-5
cdr3_aa: CASSRDNVQETQYF
cdr3_nt: TGTGCCAGCTCACGGGACAACGTCCAAGAGACCCAGTACTTC

d_call: TRBD1
v_call: TRBV20-1
clone_size: once
j_call: TRBJ1-4
cdr3_aa: CSARRQGIDEKLFF
cdr3_nt: TGCAGTGCTAGGCGACAGGGGATAGATGAAAAACTGTTTTTT

d_call: TRBD1
v_call: TRBV5-4
clone_size: .
j_call: TRBJ1-1
cdr3_aa: CASSKPGQGTEAFF
cdr3_nt: TGTGCCAGCAGCAAACCGGGACAGGGCACTGAAGCTTTCTTT

d_call: TRBD1
v_call: TRBV11-1
clone_size: few
j_call: TRBJ2-5
cdr3_aa: CASSWTGAGETQYF
cdr3_nt: TGTGCCAGCAGCTGGACAGGGGCTGGGGAGACCCAGTACTTC

d_call: .
v_call: TRBV4-1
clone_size: few
j_call: TRBJ1-1
cdr3_aa: CASSRGFEAFF
cdr3_nt: TGCGCCAGCTCGCGAGGGTTTGAAGCTTTCTTT

d_call: TRBD1
v_call: TRBV25-1
clone_size: .
j_call: TRBJ2-1
cdr3_aa: CASSGGGQGSNEQFF
cdr3_nt: TGTGCCAGCAGTGGGGGGGGACAGGGGAGTAATGAGCAGTTCTTC

d_call: .
v_call: TRBV7-8
clone_size: .
j_call: TRBJ2-6
cdr3_aa: CASSFASMTLQGGANVLTF
cdr3_nt: TGTGCCAGCAGCTTCGCCAGCATGACACTACAGGGCGGGGCCAACGTCCTGACTTTC

d_call: .
v_call: TRBV15
clone_size: .
j_call: TRBJ1-1
cdr3_aa: CATSRDGNTEAFF
cdr3_nt: TGTGCCACCAGCAGAGATGGGAACACTGAAGCTTTCTTT

d_call: .
v_call: TRBV5-1
clone_size: .
j_call: TRBJ2-3
cdr3_aa: CASSFLTDTQYF
cdr3_nt: TGTGCCAGCAGTTTCCTCACAGATACGCAGTATTTT

d_call: .
v_call: TRBV12-3/TRBV12-4
clone_size: .
j_call: TRBJ2-5
cdr3_aa: CASSFSHKQYF
cdr3_nt: TGTGCCAGCAGTTTCTCCCACAAGCAGTACTTC

d_call: .
v_call: TRBV6-6
clone_size: .
j_call: TRBJ2-5
cdr3_aa: CASSPTKETQYF
cdr3_nt: TGTGCCAGCAGTCCCACGAAGGAGACCCAGTACTTC

d_call: .
v_call: TRBV7-9
clone_size: .
j_call: TRBJ2-7
cdr3_aa: CASSPISPRGETSYEQYF
cdr3_nt: TGTGCCAGCAGCCCAATTTCCCCCAGGGGGGAGACCTCCTACGAGCAGTACTTC

d_call: TRBD1
v_call: TRBV11-1
clone_size: .
j_call: TRBJ2-1
cdr3_aa: CASSLRRTGGSYNEQFF
cdr3_nt: TGTGCCAGCAGCTTACGGCGGACAGGGGGCTCCTACAATGAGCAGTTCTTC

d_call: .
v_call: TRBV24-1
clone_size: .
j_call: TRBJ2-5
cdr3_aa: CATSGSNEQYF
cdr3_nt: TGTGCCACCAGTGGAAGTAATGAGCAGTACTTC

d_call: .
v_call: TRBV24-1
clone_size: .
j_call: TRBJ2-3
cdr3_aa: CATSSRTEGTDTQYF
cdr3_nt: TGTGCCACCAGTTCAAGGACCGAGGGAACAGATACGCAGTATTTT

d_call: .
v_call: TRBV5-1
clone_size: .
j_call: TRBJ2-7
cdr3_aa: CASSLVSGNEQYF
cdr3_nt: TGCGCCAGCAGCTTGGTGTCGGGAAACGAGCAGTACTTC

d_call: TRBD2
v_call: TRBV7-2
clone_size: .
j_call: TRBJ2-7
cdr3_aa: CASSLVGLAGPLDEQYF
cdr3_nt: TGTGCCAGCAGCTTAGTGGGACTAGCGGGACCCCTCGACGAGCAGTACTTC

d_call: .
v_call: TRBV7-9
clone_size: .
j_call: TRBJ2-3
cdr3_aa: CASSSQDQSRWDTQYF
cdr3_nt: TGTGCCAGCAGCTCCCAAGACCAGTCCAGGTGGGATACGCAGTATTTT

d_call: .
v_call: TRBV12-3/TRBV12-4
clone_size: few
j_call: TRBJ2-7
cdr3_aa: CASSFRDTFDYEQYF
cdr3_nt: TGTGCCAGCAGTTTCCGAGACACCTTTGACTACGAGCAGTACTTC

d_call: TRBD1
v_call: TRBV5-1
clone_size: few
j_call: TRBJ1-2
cdr3_aa: CASSLEEPQGAYGYTF
cdr3_nt: TGCGCCAGCAGCTTGGAGGAGCCACAGGGGGCTTATGGCTACACCTTC

d_call: TRBD1
v_call: TRBV4-1
clone_size: .
j_call: TRBJ1-5
cdr3_aa: CASSDRGWSNQPQHF
cdr3_nt: TGCGCCAGCAGTGACAGGGGCTGGAGCAATCAGCCCCAGCATTTT

d_call: TRBD1
v_call: TRBV16
clone_size: .
j_call: TRBJ2-1
cdr3_aa: CASSQRGQGWNEQFF
cdr3_nt: TGTGCCAGCAGCCAACGGGGACAGGGTTGGAATGAGCAGTTCTTC

d_call: TRBD2
v_call: TRBV20-1
clone_size: .
j_call: TRBJ2-1
cdr3_aa: CSAIAGGTYNEQFF
cdr3_nt: TGCAGTGCAATAGCGGGAGGGACCTACAATGAGCAGTTCTTC

d_call: .
v_call: TRBV5-1
clone_size: .
j_call: TRBJ1-1
cdr3_aa: CASSLIGNREAFF
cdr3_nt: TGCGCCAGCAGCTTGATAGGCAATCGTGAAGCTTTCTTT

d_call: .
v_call: TRBV5-1
clone_size: .
j_call: TRBJ2-2
cdr3_aa: CASSLREMNTGELFF
cdr3_nt: TGCGCCAGCAGCTTGAGGGAAATGAACACCGGGGAGCTGTTTTTT

d_call: TRBD2
v_call: TRBV5-1
clone_size: .
j_call: TRBJ2-1
cdr3_aa: CASSLSSGGANEQFF
cdr3_nt: TGCGCCAGCAGCTTATCCAGCGGGGGGGCAAATGAGCAGTTCTTC

d_call: .
v_call: TRBV5-1
clone_size: .
j_call: TRBJ2-1
cdr3_aa: CASSLVAEDNEQFF
cdr3_nt: TGCGCCAGCAGCTTGGTAGCGGAAGACAATGAGCAGTTCTTC

d_call: TRBD1
v_call: TRBV12-3/TRBV12-4
clone_size: .
j_call: TRBJ1-5
cdr3_aa: CASSPQGAEKTQHF
cdr3_nt: TGTGCCAGCAGCCCACAGGGGGCCGAGAAGACCCAGCATTTT

d_call: TRBD2
v_call: TRBV12-3/TRBV12-4
clone_size: .
j_call: TRBJ2-7
cdr3_aa: CASSTRVGLAGAEQYF
cdr3_nt: TGTGCCAGCAGTACCCGGGTGGGGTTAGCGGGAGCCGAGCAGTACTTC